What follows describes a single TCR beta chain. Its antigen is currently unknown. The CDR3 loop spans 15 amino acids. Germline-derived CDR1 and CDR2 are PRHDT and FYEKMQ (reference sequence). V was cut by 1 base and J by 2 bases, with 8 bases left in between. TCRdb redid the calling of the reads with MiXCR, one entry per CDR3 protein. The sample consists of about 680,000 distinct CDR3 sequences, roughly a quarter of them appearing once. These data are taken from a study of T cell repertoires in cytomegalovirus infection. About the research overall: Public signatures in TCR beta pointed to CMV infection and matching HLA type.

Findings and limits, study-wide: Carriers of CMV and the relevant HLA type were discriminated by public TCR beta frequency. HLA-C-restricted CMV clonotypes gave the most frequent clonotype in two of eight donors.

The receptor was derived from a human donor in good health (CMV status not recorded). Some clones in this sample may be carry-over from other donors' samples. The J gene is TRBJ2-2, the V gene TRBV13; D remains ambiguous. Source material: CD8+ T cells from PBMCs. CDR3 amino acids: CASSLEGRNTGELFF. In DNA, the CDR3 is TGTGCCAGCAGCTTAGAGGGCAGAAACACCGGGGAGCTGTTTTTT.